Sequencing of this T cell receptor beta chain was carried out in a study of OX40 agonist ivuxolimab in advanced cancers. Study background: Subjects had a mean age of around 60 years, with a range of roughly 20 to 80; approximately 83% were male.

This CDR3 contains 16 residues. The trim removed 5 bases at V and 5 bases at J, leaving 10 bases unmatched. Per germline, CDR1 MDHEN and CDR2 SYDVKM. Generated by immunoSEQ multiplex PCR, the TCRdb table keeps only in-frame clones and is missing some. The sample has fewer than 80,000 clones; roughly nine tenths are singletons. The chain employs TRBV28 and TRBJ2-3, with 10 positions matching TRBD2. The sample here was CD4+ or CD8+ T cells sorted from blood, taken in a trial of the OX40 agonist ivuxolimab. This receptor was obtained from an adult with an advanced solid tumor such as melanoma, head and neck, liver or kidney cancer. The CDR3 nucleotides read TGTGCCAGCAGTCTTACTAGCGGGATGCCCGGAGATACGCAGTATTTT. Translated: CASSLTSGMPGDTQYF.